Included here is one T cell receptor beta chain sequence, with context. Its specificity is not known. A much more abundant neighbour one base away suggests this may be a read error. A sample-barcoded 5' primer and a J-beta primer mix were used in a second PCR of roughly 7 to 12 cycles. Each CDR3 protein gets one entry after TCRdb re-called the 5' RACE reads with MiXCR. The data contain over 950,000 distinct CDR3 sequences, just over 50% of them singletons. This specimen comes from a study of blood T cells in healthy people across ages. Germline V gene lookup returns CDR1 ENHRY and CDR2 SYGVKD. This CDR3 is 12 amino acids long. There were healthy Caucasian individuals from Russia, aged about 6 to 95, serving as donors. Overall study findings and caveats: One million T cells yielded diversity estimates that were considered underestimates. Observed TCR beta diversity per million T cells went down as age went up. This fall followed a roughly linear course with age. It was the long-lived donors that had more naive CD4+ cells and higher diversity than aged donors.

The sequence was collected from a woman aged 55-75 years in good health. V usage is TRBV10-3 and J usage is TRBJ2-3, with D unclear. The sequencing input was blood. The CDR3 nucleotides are TGTGCCATCGGTGAGTCGCTAGATACGCAGTATTTT. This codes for CAIGESLDTQYF.